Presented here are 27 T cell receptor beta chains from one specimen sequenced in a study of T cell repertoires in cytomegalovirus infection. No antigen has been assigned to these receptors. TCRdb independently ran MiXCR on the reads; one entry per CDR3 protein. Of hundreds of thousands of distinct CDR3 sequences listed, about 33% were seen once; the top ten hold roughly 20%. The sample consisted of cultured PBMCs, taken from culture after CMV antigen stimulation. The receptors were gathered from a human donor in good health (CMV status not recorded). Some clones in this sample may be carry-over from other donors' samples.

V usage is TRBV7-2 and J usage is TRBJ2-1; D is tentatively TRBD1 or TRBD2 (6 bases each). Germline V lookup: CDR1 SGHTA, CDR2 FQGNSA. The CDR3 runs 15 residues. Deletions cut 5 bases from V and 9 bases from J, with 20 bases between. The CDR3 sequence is CASSPSSSGASEQFF. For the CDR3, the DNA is TGTGCCAGCAGCCCCTCCTCATCGGGGGCAAGTGAGCAGTTCTTC.

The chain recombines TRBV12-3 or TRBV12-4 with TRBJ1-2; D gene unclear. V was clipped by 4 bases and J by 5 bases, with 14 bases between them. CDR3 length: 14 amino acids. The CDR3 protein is CASSYKVTLYGYTF. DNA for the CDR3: TGTGCCAGCAGTTATAAGGTGACCCTATATGGCTACACCTTC.

CDR3 in amino acids: CASRPVDGLSGNTIYF. CDR3 bases: TGTGCCAGCAGACCCGTGGACGGGCTCTCTGGAAACACCATATATTTT. The chain links TRBV28 to TRBJ1-3; D is ambiguous. The V end lost 6 bases, the J end lost 0 bases, and 15 bases lay between the germline ends. CDR1 is MDHEN, CDR2 SYDVKM, per germline. The CDR3 length is 16 residues.

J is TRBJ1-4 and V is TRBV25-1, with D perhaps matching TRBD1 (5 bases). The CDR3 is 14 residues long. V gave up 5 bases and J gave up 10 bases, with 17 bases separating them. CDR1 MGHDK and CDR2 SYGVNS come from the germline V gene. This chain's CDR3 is CASSTPPQGGKLFF. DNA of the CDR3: TGTGCCAGCAGTACCCCCCCGCAGGGCGGAAAACTGTTTTTT.

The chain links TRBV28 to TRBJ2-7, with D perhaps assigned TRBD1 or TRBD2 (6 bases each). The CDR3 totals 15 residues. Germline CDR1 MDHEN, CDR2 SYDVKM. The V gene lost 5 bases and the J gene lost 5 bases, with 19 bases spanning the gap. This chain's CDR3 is CASSPTVGGGHEQYF. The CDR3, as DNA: TGTGCCAGCAGTCCGACCGTGGGGGGCGGCCACGAGCAGTACTTC.

The CDR3 DNA reads TGCAGTGCTAGAGTGGACTCAGCGTCCTACGAGCAGTACTTC. Protein sequence: CSARVDSASYEQYF. This chain links TRBV20-1 with TRBJ2-7; D may be TRBD2 (5 bases). Trimming removed 1 base at V and 1 base at J, with 11 bases between. The CDR3 loop spans 14 amino acids. CDR1 DFQATT and CDR2 SNEGSKA come from the germline V gene (reference sequence).

CDR3 amino acids: CASSRSGRAAGELFF. The CDR3 region has the DNA TGCGCCAGCAGCCGTAGCGGGAGGGCTGCCGGGGAGCTGTTTTTT. The chain recombines TRBV5-1 with TRBJ2-2; 11 nucleotides align to TRBD2. CDR3 length: 15 amino acids. V gave up 4 bases and J gave up 6 bases; unmatched junction bases: 5. Germline CDR1 is SGHRS and CDR2 is YFSETQ. The complete variable domain, with remaining parts taken from reference TRBV5-1 and TRBJ2-2, reads KAGVTQTPRYLIKTRGQQVTLSCSPISGHRSVSWYQQTPGQGLQFLFEYFSETQRNKGNFPGRFSGRQFSNSRSEMNVSTLELGDSALYLCASSRSGRAAGELFFGEGSRLTVL.

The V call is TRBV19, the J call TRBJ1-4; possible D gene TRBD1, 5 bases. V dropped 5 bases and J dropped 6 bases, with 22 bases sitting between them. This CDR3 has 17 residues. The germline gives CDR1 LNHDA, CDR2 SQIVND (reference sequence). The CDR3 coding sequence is TGTGCCAGTAGTTGGGGCCGGTTGAAGGTCGGCGATGAAAAACTGTTTTTT. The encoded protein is CASSWGRLKVGDEKLFF. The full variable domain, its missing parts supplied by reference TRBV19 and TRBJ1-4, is DGGITQSPKYLFRKEGQNVTLSCEQNLNHDAMYWYRQDPGQGLRLIYYSQIVNDFQKGDIAEGYSVSREKKESFPLTVTSAQKNPTAFYLCASSWGRLKVGDEKLFFGSGTQLSVL.

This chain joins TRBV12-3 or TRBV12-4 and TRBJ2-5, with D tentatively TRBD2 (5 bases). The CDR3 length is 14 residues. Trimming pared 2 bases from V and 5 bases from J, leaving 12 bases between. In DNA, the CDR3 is TGTGCCAGCAGTTTAACGGGATCTAGGGAGACCCAGTACTTC. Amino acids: CASSLTGSRETQYF.

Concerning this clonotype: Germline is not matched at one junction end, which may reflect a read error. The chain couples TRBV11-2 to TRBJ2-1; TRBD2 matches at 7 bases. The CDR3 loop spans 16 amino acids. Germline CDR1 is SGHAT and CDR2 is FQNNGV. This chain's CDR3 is CACSLDWLAANNEQFF. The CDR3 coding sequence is TGTGCCTGCAGCTTAGATTGGCTAGCGGCCAACAATGAGCAGTTCTTC.

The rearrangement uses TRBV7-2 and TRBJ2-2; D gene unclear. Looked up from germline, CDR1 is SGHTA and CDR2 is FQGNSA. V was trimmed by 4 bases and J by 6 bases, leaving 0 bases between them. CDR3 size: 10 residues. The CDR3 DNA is TGTGCCAGCAGCTCCGGGGAGCTGTTTTTT. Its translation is CASSSGELFF.

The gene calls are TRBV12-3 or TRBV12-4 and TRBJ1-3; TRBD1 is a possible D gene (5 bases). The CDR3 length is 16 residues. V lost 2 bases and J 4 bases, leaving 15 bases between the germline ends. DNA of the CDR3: TGTGCCAGCAGTTTACGGCTCGCAGGGCCAGGAAACACCATATATTTT. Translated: CASSLRLAGPGNTIYF.

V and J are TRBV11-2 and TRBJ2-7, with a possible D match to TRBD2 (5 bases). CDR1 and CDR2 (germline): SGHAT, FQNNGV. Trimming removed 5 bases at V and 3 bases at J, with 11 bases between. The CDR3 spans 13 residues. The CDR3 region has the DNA TGTGCCAGCAGCCGGGCTAGCTACTACGAGCAGTACTTC. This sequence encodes CASSRASYYEQYF.

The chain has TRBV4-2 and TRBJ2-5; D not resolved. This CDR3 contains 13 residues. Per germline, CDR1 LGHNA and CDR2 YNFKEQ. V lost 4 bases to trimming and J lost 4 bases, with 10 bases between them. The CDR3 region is CASSPPPGETQYF. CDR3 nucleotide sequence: TGTGCCAGCAGCCCCCCGCCAGGAGAGACCCAGTACTTC.

CDR3 nucleotides: TGCGCCAGCAGCGAAAACCCGGCGGGGGTGCTAAACAATGAGCAGTTCTTC. Translating gives CASSENPAGVLNNEQFF. The chain recombines TRBV5-1 with TRBJ2-1; TRBD2 matches at 7 bases. Germline loops: CDR1 SGHRS, CDR2 YFSETQ. CDR3 length: 17 amino acids. V shed 4 bases, J shed 5 bases, and the junction held 15 bases outside the gene matches. Looking up the rest from reference TRBV5-1 and TRBJ2-1 gives the full variable domain: KAGVTQTPRYLIKTRGQQVTLSCSPISGHRSVSWYQQTPGQGLQFLFEYFSETQRNKGNFPGRFSGRQFSNSRSEMNVSTLELGDSALYLCASSENPAGVLNNEQFFGPGTRLTVL.

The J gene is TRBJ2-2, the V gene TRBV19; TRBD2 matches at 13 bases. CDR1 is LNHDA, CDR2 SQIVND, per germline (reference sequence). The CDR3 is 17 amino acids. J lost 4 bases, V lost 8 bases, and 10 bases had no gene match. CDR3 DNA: TGTGCCAGTCGGGGACTAGCGGGAATCTCGGGCACCGGGGAGCTGTTTTTT. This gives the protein CASRGLAGISGTGELFF.

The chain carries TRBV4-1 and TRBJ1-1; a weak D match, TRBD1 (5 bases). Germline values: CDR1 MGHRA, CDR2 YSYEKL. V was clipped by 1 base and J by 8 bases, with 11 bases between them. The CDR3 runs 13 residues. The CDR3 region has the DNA TGCGCCAGCAGCCAAGGCCCTACAGGAGAAGCTTTCTTT. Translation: CASSQGPTGEAFF.

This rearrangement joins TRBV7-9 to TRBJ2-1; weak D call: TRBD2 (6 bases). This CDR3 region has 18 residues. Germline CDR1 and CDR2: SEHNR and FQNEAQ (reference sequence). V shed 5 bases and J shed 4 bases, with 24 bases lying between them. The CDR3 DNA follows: TGTGCCAGCAGCCCCCCCGGCGAGGGTGGCGGGGATTACAATGAGCAGTTCTTC. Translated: CASSPPGEGGGDYNEQFF.

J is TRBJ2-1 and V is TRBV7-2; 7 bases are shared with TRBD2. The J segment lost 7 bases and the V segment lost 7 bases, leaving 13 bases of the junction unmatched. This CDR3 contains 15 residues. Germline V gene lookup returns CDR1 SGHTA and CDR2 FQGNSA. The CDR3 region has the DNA TGTGCCAGCATCGTTAGGACTAGAGGGGTAAATGAGCAGTTCTTC. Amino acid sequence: CASIVRTRGVNEQFF.

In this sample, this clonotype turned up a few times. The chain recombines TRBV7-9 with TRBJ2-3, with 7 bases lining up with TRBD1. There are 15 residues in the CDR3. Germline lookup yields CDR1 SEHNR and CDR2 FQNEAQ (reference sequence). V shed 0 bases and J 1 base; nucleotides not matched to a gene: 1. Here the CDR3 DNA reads TGTGCCAGCAGCTTAGCTACAGGGGGCACAGATACGCAGTATTTT. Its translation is CASSLATGGTDTQYF.

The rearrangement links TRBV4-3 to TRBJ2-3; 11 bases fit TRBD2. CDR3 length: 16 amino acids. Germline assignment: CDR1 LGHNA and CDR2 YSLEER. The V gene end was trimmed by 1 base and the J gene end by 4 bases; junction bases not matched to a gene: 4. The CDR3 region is CASSQASGGFPDTQYF. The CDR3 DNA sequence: TGCGCCAGCAGCCAAGCTAGCGGGGGGTTCCCAGATACGCAGTATTTT.

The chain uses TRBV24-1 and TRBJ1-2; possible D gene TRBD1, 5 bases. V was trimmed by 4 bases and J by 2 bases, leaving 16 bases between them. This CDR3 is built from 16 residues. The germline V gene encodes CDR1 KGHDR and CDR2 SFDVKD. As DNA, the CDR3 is TGTGCCACCAGTGACTCGGGACTAATCGGGAACTATGGCTACACCTTC. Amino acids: CATSDSGLIGNYGYTF.

CDR3 loop: CASSFTGTENEKLFF. CDR3 DNA sequence: TGTGCCAGCAGCTTTACCGGGACGGAAAATGAAAAACTGTTTTTT. The V call is TRBV11-2, the J call TRBJ1-4, with D possibly TRBD1 on 5 matching bases. The ends were cut back, 3 bases at V and 5 bases at J, with 13 bases in the middle. Germline V gene lookup returns CDR1 SGHAT and CDR2 FQNNGV. This CDR3 region has 15 residues.

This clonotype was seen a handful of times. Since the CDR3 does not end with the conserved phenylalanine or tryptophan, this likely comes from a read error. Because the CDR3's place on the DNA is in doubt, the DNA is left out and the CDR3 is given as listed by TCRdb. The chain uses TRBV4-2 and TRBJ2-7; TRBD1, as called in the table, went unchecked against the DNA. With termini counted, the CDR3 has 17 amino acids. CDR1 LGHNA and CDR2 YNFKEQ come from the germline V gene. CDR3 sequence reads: CASSPGQGRDYGNPWTM.

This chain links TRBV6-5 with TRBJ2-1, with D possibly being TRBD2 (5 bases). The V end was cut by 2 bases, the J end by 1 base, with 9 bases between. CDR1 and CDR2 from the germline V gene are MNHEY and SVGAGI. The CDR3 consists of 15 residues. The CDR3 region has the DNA TGTGCCAGCAGTTACGACACGGGGTCCTACAATGAGCAGTTCTTC. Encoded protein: CASSYDTGSYNEQFF.

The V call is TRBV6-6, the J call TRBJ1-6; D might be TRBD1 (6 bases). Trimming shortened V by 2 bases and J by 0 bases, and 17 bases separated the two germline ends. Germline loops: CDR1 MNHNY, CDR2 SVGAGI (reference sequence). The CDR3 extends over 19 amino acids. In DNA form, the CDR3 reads TGTGCCAGCAGTTACCGCCCACAGGGCCCCTACTCCTATAATTCACCCCTCCACTTT. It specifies CASSYRPQGPYSYNSPLHF.

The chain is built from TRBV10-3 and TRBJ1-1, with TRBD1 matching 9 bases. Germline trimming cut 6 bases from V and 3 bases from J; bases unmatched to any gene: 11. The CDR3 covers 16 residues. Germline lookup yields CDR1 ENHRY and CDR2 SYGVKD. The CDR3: CAISHRDRVWDTEAFF. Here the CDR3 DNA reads TGTGCCATCAGCCACCGGGACAGGGTATGGGACACTGAAGCTTTCTTT.